These 25 T cell receptor beta chains were all obtained from the same sample, sequenced in a study of tumor and adjacent non-tumor tissue in lung cancer. A modified ARM-PCR protocol with three rounds of nested PCR amplified TCRbeta. TCRdb analysed the multiplex PCR reads with MiXCR anew, one entry per CDR3 protein. The sample has 40,000 to 50,000 distinct CDR3 sequences, roughly 67% seen once. RNA was extracted from bulk tissue without any cell sorting. The normal lung tissue was taken more than 3 cm from the tumor edge. The sample consisted of distant non-tumor lung tissue. The receptors were gathered from a woman aged 70-85 years with non-small cell lung cancer.

This clonotype was detected only a few times. The rearrangement links TRBV6-2 or TRBV6-3 to TRBJ2-7; D is perhaps TRBD2 (5 bases). The CDR3 is made up of 14 amino acids. V was pared by 10 bases and J by 0 bases, with 16 bases between. Looked up from germline, CDR1 is MNHEY and CDR2 is SVGEGT. Written as DNA, the CDR3 is TGTGCCACCAGCGGACCGGCGTTCTCCTACGAGCAGTACTTC. Its protein is CATSGPAFSYEQYF.

On this clonotype: At one end the junction does not follow the germline gene, possibly because of a read error. V and J are TRBV12-3 or TRBV12-4 and TRBJ1-4, with D tentatively TRBD1 (5 bases). This CDR3 spans 15 amino acids. CDR3: CANSSEGQDNEKLFF. The CDR3 DNA reads as TGTGCCAACAGTTCGGAGGGGCAGGATAATGAAAAACTGTTTTTT.

Details on this clonotype: Just one base apart from a much larger clone, this may be a read error. The V call is TRBV20-1, the J call TRBJ2-5; perhaps TRBD2 as D (6 bases). The CDR3 consists of 14 residues. Germline CDR1 DFQATT, CDR2 SNEGSKA (reference sequence). The chain's CDR3 is CSARWLRGREAQYF. In DNA, the CDR3 is TGCAGTGCGAGGTGGTTACGGGGGAGAGAGGCCCAGTACTTC.

This clonotype was seen just once. Since the CDR3 does not end with the conserved phenylalanine or tryptophan, this likely comes from a read error. This chain joins TRBV6-1 and TRBJ2-3; TRBD1 is a possible D gene (5 bases). V was trimmed by 4 bases and J by 0 bases, leaving 17 bases between them. This CDR3 is built from 17 residues. Per the germline V gene, CDR1 is MNHNS and CDR2 is SASEGT. The CDR3 loop reads CASSGFRGQLSTDTQYY. The CDR3, as DNA: TGTGCCAGCAGTGGGTTTAGGGGCCAGCTCAGCACAGATACGCAGTATTAT.

J is TRBJ2-7 and V is TRBV10-3; 10 nucleotides line up with TRBD2. J was trimmed by 6 bases and V by 6 bases; bases with no gene match: 5. This CDR3 spans 13 amino acids. In germline, CDR1 is ENHRY, CDR2 SYGVKD. The CDR3 nucleotides are TGTGCCATCAGGGGACTAGCGAGAGCCGAGCAGTACTTC. Its protein product is CAIRGLARAEQYF.

CDR3 protein: CAGQRLVGPSSGELFF. In DNA, the CDR3 is TGCGCCGGCCAGCGGTTAGTGGGGCCTTCGAGCGGGGAGCTGTTTTTT. This chain links TRBV10-2 with TRBJ2-2, with D possibly being TRBD1 or TRBD2 (5 bases each). V shed 11 bases and J shed 7 bases, with 26 bases lying between them. Germline CDR1 WSHSY, CDR2 SAAADI. The CDR3 sequence is 16 residues long.

Notes on this clonotype: This may be a read error, as it is one base from a much larger clone. This chain uses TRBV20-1 with TRBJ1-2; D is possibly TRBD1 (6 bases). Germline CDR1 is DFQATT and CDR2 is SNEGSKA (reference sequence). Trimming took 0 bases from V and 6 from J, leaving 17 bases between them. CDR3 length equals 15 residues. The CDR3 region has the DNA TGCAGTGCTAGAGATTTCGGGGGGCGCCTCGATGGCTACACCTTC. It translates to CSARDFGGRLDGYTF.

Of note for this clonotype: A read error is likely, as this CDR3 ends without the conserved phenylalanine or tryptophan. V usage is TRBV6-2 or TRBV6-3 and J usage is TRBJ2-5; D is possibly TRBD2 (6 bases). The germline V gene has CDR1 MNHEY and CDR2 SVGEGT. The CDR3 is 15 residues long. With 2 bases removed from V and 6 bases from J, the gap between germline ends came to 16 bases. CDR3 loop: CASSYVGGEGQTQYL. The CDR3, as DNA: TGTGCCAGCAGTTACGTCGGGGGAGAAGGGCAGACCCAGTACCTC.

To note about this clonotype: Since a much larger clone is just one base distant, this may be a read error. The chain uses TRBV5-6 and TRBJ2-1; no definite D call. CDR3 length: 14 residues. Germline CDR1 reads SGHDT; CDR2 reads YYEEEE. The CDR3, as DNA: TGTGCCAGCAGCCCGGTGGTCTCCTACAATGAGCAGCTCTTC. Its translation is CASSPVVSYNEQLF.

V usage is TRBV7-9 and J usage is TRBJ1-2, with D maybe TRBD1 (6 bases). Trimming shortened V by 6 bases and J by 4 bases, and 21 bases separated the two germline ends. Per germline, CDR1 SEHNR and CDR2 FQNEAQ (reference sequence). This CDR3 is 16 amino acids long. CDR3 in amino acids: CASSVLQGLSPYGYTF. CDR3 coding DNA: TGTGCCAGCAGTGTCCTACAGGGCCTTAGTCCCTATGGCTACACCTTC.

This chain uses TRBV4-1 with TRBJ2-7, with TRBD2 matching 8 bases. The CDR3 extends over 17 amino acids. The V and J ends lost 2 bases and 4 bases, in that order; junction bases with no gene match: 13. Germline CDR1 MGHRA, CDR2 YSYEKL. The CDR3 sequence is CASSQPLSGGSSYEQYF. As DNA, the CDR3 is TGCGCCAGCAGCCAACCGTTAAGCGGGGGAAGCTCTTACGAGCAGTACTTC.

About this clonotype: Since a much larger clone is just one base distant, this may be a read error. The V gene is TRBV20-1, the J gene TRBJ1-2; no firm D call. Germline V gene sequence: CDR1 DFQATT, CDR2 SNEGSKA (reference sequence). The CDR3 extends over 13 amino acids. Trimming stripped 7 bases from V and 4 bases from J, with 16 bases between. In DNA, the CDR3 is TGCAGTGTTAGTCGTGCTGAGCGCTATGGCTACACCTTC. As protein: CSVSRAERYGYTF.

The sample holds one count of this clonotype. The junction shows a germline mismatch at one end, possibly a read error. The V and J genes are TRBV4-1 and TRBJ1-1, with 7 bases aligning to TRBD1. The germline CDR1 and CDR2 sequences are MGHRA and YSYEKL. The CDR3 spans 11 residues. CDR3 sequence (DNA): TGCGCCAACAGCCAGGGGGGAGGAGCTTTCTTT. It is translated as CANSQGGGAFF.

This clonotype came up once. Mismatch with germline at one junction end may stem from a read error. This chain uses TRBV6-1 with TRBJ1-5; no definite D call. Germline CDR1 reads MNHNS; CDR2 reads SASEGT. This CDR3 has 11 residues. In DNA form, the CDR3 reads TGTGCTAGCAGCGATTACCTGCCCCAGCTTTTT. Encoded protein: CASSDYLPQLF.

Details on this clonotype: At one of its ends the junction is not consistent with the germline gene, which may arise from a read error. The chain uses TRBV6-5 and TRBJ2-3, with D possibly being TRBD1 (5 bases). Germline V gene data show CDR1 as MNHEY and CDR2 as SVGAGI. The CDR3 totals 15 residues. CDR3 loop: CASSSGRESTDTRYF. The CDR3 DNA reads as TGTGCCAGCAGTTCAGGGCGTGAGAGCACAGATACGCGGTATTTT.

CDR3 DNA: TGTGCCAGCAGCTATGCAGATACGCAGCATTTT. Protein: CASSYADTQHF. The rearrangement joins TRBV7-9 to TRBJ2-3, with D hard to call. With the DNA end fitting TRBJ1-5 better, the J assignment may be wrong. This CDR3 is built from 11 residues. Looked up from germline, CDR1 is SEHNR and CDR2 is FQNEAQ (reference sequence).

This clonotype was counted between two and nine times. The chain is built from TRBV7-2 and TRBJ2-7; 13 positions agree with TRBD2. Trimming took 5 bases from V and 4 from J; bases not matched to a gene: 2. The CDR3 is 14 residues long. Germline CDR1 is SGHTA and CDR2 is FQGNSA. CDR3 DNA sequence: TGTGCCAGCAGCCCGGGACTAGCGGGATACGAGCAGTACTTC. Amino acid sequence: CASSPGLAGYEQYF.

A word on this clonotype: The CDR3 does not end in the conserved phenylalanine or tryptophan, so this is likely a read error. The genes are TRBV4-2 and TRBJ2-1, with TRBD2 identical over 10 bases. V lost 1 base and J lost 8; bases outside the gene matches: 11. CDR3 length equals 17 residues. Germline V gene data show CDR1 as LGHNA and CDR2 as YNFKEQ. CDR3 in DNA: TGTGCCAGCAGCCAAGCGCACTCTGGGACTAGCGCGCATGAGCAGTTCATC. This gives the protein CASSQAHSGTSAHEQFI.

The sample holds one count of this clonotype. This likely comes from a read error, as the CDR3 has no conserved phenylalanine or tryptophan at its end. J is TRBJ1-1 and V is TRBV6-1; D is ambiguous. This CDR3 has 17 residues. In germline, CDR1 is MNHNS, CDR2 SASEGT. The V and J ends lost 2 bases and 5 bases respectively, with 21 bases between them. In DNA form, the CDR3 reads TGTGCCAGCAGTGAATTTCGGACGGGAGGCGCGGGGACTGAAGCTTTCGTT. It encodes CASSEFRTGGAGTEAFV.

A word on this clonotype: Here the CDR3 omits its conserved ending phenylalanine or tryptophan, so a read error is the likely source. The chain is built from TRBV10-3 and TRBJ2-7, with a tentative D call TRBD2 (6 bases). This CDR3 has 17 amino acids. Trimming removed 6 bases from V and 2 bases from J, with 23 bases in between. Germline V CDR1 and CDR2: ENHRY, SYGVKD. CDR3 loop: CAIRTGELTDVPYEQYL. In nucleotides, the CDR3 is TGTGCCATCAGGACGGGGGAACTAACGGATGTTCCCTACGAGCAGTACCTC.

With respect to this clonotype: Mismatch with germline at one junction end may stem from a read error. The gene calls are TRBV6-1 and TRBJ2-7, with 11 bases identical to TRBD2. Germline CDR1 reads MNHNS; CDR2 reads SASEGT. The CDR3 sequence is 17 residues long. The DNA for the CDR3 is TGTACCAGCAGTGAATTGGGACTAGCGGAAGGATCCTACGAGCAGTACTTC. Amino acids: CTSSELGLAEGSYEQYF.

Concerning this clonotype: Sequence at one end of the junction differs from germline and may be a read error. The chain links TRBV4-1 to TRBJ1-1, with TRBD1 as a possible D gene (6 bases). Germline CDR1 MGHRA, CDR2 YSYEKL. This CDR3 spans 14 amino acids. The CDR3 loop reads CASSRRTESTEAFF. The CDR3 DNA follows: TGCGCTAGCAGCCGCCGGACAGAGAGCACTGAAGCTTTCTTT.

This clonotype came up once. The germline gene is not matched at one end of the junction; a read error may be the cause. J is TRBJ1-5 and V is TRBV20-1; 10 bases are shared with TRBD1. This CDR3 spans 16 amino acids. CDR1 and CDR2 (germline): DFQATT, SNEGSKA (reference sequence). The CDR3 nucleotides read TGCAGTGCTAAGTCGACAGGGGGCTGGGGCAATCAGCCCCAACATTTT. Its translation is CSAKSTGGWGNQPQHF.

Turning to this clonotype: Possible read error: a much larger clone is one base away. This sequence joins TRBV28 and TRBJ2-3; possible D gene TRBD1, 5 bases. The CDR3 extends over 14 amino acids. Germline assignment: CDR1 MDHEN and CDR2 SYDVKM. CDR3 residues: CASSRSGGADTRYF. The CDR3 nucleotides read TGTGCCAGCAGCCGTTCGGGTGGGGCAGATACGCGGTATTTT.

In regard to this clonotype: At one end the junction does not follow the germline gene, possibly because of a read error. The chain combines TRBV11-3 with TRBJ2-1; TRBD1 might be the D (6 bases). The length of the CDR3 is 14 residues. Germline V lookup: CDR1 SGHNT, CDR2 YENEEA. The CDR3 sequence: CASSLGSGDNEPFF. The CDR3 nucleotides read TGTGCCAGCAGCTTGGGATCAGGGGACAATGAGCCGTTCTTC.